These T cell receptor beta chains were read from a single sample in a study of cytomegalovirus exposure and HLA in healthy donors. Sequenced by immunoSEQ multiplex PCR; TCRdb stores in-frame clones only, minus some. This sample has around 130,000 clones, with just under 80% found just once. The sequencing input was PBMCs. The receptors originated from a woman aged 40 to 50 in good health and CMV-seronegative. The CDR3 runs from the conserved cysteine through the conserved F or W. A D gene is named only where the DNA matches it firmly. The listing skips clone size in some rows; elsewhere it reads once, few, many or a size class.

NA	TRBV18	16	NA	TRBJ2-5	TGTGCCAGCTCACCAGTCGTACAGGCCCCTCGGGAGACCCAGTACTTC	CASSPVVQAPRETQYF
TRBD1	TRBV5-1	15	NA	TRBJ1-1	TGCGCCAGCAGCTCGGGTCCAGGGGGCGGCACTGAAGCTTTCTTT	CASSSGPGGGTEAFF
TRBD2	TRBV5-1	19	few	TRBJ2-5	TGCGCCAGCAGCCCCGGACTGTTCGCTAGCGGGAGGAACCAAGAGACCCAGTACTTC	CASSPGLFASGRNQETQYF
NA	TRBV6-5	15	few	TRBJ2-5	TGTGCCAGCAGTTACACGACGGTTCCGGGGGAGACCCAGTACTTC	CASSYTTVPGETQYF
TRBD2	TRBV11-3	15	NA	TRBJ2-3	TGTGCCAGCAGCCCGGCCAGCGGGATGGAAGATACGCAGTATTTT	CASSPASGMEDTQYF
NA	TRBV5-4	14	once	TRBJ1-2	TGTGCCAGCAGCTTTGCAGGGCGTGTAGATGGCTACACCTTC	CASSFAGRVDGYTF
TRBD2	TRBV7-9	14	NA	TRBJ2-5	TGTGCCAGCAGCTCCGGGGGGGCAGGAGAGACCCAGTACTTC	CASSSGGAGETQYF
TRBD1	TRBV6-5	16	NA	TRBJ1-1	TGTGCCAGCAGTTGGGGACAGGGTTGGGGGAGTACTGAAGCTTTCTTT	CASSWGQGWGSTEAFF
NA	TRBV7-3	14	NA	TRBJ2-5	TGTGCCAGCAGCTTAGGTGCTAGTGGGGAGACCCAGTACTTC	CASSLGASGETQYF
NA	TRBV27	15	once	TRBJ2-1	TGTGCCAGCAGTTCCTCTTACGCGACATACAATGAGCAGTTCTTC	CASSSSYATYNEQFF
NA	TRBV6-1	12	NA	TRBJ1-6	TGTGCCAGCAGTCTGACAAGGTCACCCCTCCACTTT	CASSLTRSPLHF
NA	TRBV7-9	15	few	TRBJ2-4	TGTGCCAGCAGCTCGAATTTTGGGGGGAAAAACATTCAGTACTTC	CASSSNFGGKNIQYF
TRBD1	TRBV5-6	15	NA	TRBJ1-5	TGTGCCAGCAGCTTGACAGGGGGCGGAGATCAGCCCCAGCATTTT	CASSLTGGGDQPQHF
NA	TRBV5-1	13	NA	TRBJ2-1	TGCGCCAGCAGCGGTGCTCCCCGCGGTGAGCAGTTCTTC	CASSGAPRGEQFF
NA	TRBV10-3	16	NA	TRBJ2-5	TGTGCCATCAGTGACCTTGTCTCAGGGAACCAAGAGACCCAGTACTTC	CAISDLVSGNQETQYF
NA	TRBV9	14	NA	TRBJ2-7	TGTGCCAGCAGCGTAACGGAGCGGGCCTACGAGCAGTACTTC	CASSVTERAYEQYF
NA	TRBV30	15	NA	TRBJ1-4	TGTGCCTGGAGTGTACCGGCGGGAGAGAATGAAAAACTGTTTTTT	CAWSVPAGENEKLFF
TRBD1	TRBV5-4	15	NA	TRBJ2-4	TGTGCCAGCAGCTTGACCCAGGGGGCAAAAAACATTCAGTACTTC	CASSLTQGAKNIQYF
NA	TRBV27	15	NA	TRBJ2-1	TGTGCCAGCAGTTTAAACGCAGAAAGAAGAAATGAGCAGTTCTTC	CASSLNAERRNEQFF
TRBD1	TRBV19	15	NA	TRBJ2-7	TGTGCCAGTAGTATAATCGGACAGGGCTCCTACGAGCAGTACTTC	CASSIIGQGSYEQYF
NA	TRBV28	14	NA	TRBJ2-1	TGTGCCAGCAGTTTATATCAGGGATACAATGAGCAGTTCTTC	CASSLYQGYNEQFF
NA	TRBV27	13	NA	TRBJ2-2	TGTGCCAGCACACAGCAGAACACCGGGGAGCTGTTTTTT	CASTQQNTGELFF
NA	TRBV27	16	NA	TRBJ1-5	TGTGCCAGCAGTTTAGGTGGCATAACATCGGGTCAGCCCCAGCATTTT	CASSLGGITSGQPQHF
TRBD2	TRBV27	14	NA	TRBJ2-3	TGTGCCAGTACCCAGGGGACTAGCATCGATACGCAGTATTTT	CASTQGTSIDTQYF
TRBD1	TRBV14	14	NA	TRBJ2-3	TGTGCCAGCAGCCGGGACAGGGTCGCAGATACGCAGTATTTT	CASSRDRVADTQYF
TRBD1	TRBV2	14	NA	TRBJ2-4	TGTGCCAGCACCCCCCGGGACAGCCAAAACATTCAGTACTTC	CASTPRDSQNIQYF
NA	TRBV7-3	15	NA	TRBJ1-2	TGTGCCAGCAGCTCCTCCGGACAGAGTAACTATGGCTACACCTTC	CASSSSGQSNYGYTF
NA	TRBV9	15	NA	TRBJ2-3	TGTGCCAGCAGCGTAGGGGGCCGAAACACAGATACGCAGTATTTT	CASSVGGRNTDTQYF
NA	TRBV30	11	NA	TRBJ1-6	TGTGCCTGGAGAGCGGGATCACCCCTCCACTTT	CAWRAGSPLHF
NA	TRBV18	14	NA	TRBJ1-1	TGTGCCAGCTCACCACGAGCAGGGAACACTGAAGCTTTCTTT	CASSPRAGNTEAFF
NA	TRBV20-1	10	NA	TRBJ2-3	TGCAGTGCGTCCCGTCATACGCAGTATTTT	CSASRHTQYF
NA	TRBV28	12	NA	TRBJ1-1	TGTGCCAGCAGCTTAACAGGGCAGGGCGGTTTCTTT	CASSLTGQGGFF
NA	TRBV5-1	16	NA	TRBJ1-3	TGCGCCAGCAGCTTGGGACAGTCTTTTTCTGGAAACACCATATATTTT	CASSLGQSFSGNTIYF
TRBD1	TRBV5-1	15	NA	TRBJ2-1	TGCGCCAGCAGCTTCTCGGGACAGGGGATAGATGAGCAGTTCTTC	CASSFSGQGIDEQFF